The 25 T cell receptor beta chains presented below share a single source sample, sequenced in a study of shared clonotypes between healthy human individuals. Using immunoSEQ multiplex PCR, the repertoire was profiled, and TCRdb retains in-frame clones only, with some absent. The sample records roughly 650,000 clones, approximately 97% being singletons. The sample comprised naive CD4+ T cells sorted from blood. Subset of the sample: CD45RA+ positively selected. Source of these receptors: a woman under 40 in good health.

J is TRBJ2-5 and V is TRBV30; no firm D call. Germline V gene data show CDR1 as GTSNPN and CDR2 as SVGIG (reference sequence). CDR3 length: 14 residues. V was clipped by 5 bases and J by 0 bases, with 13 bases between them. The CDR3 region is CAWQLRPNQETQYF. The CDR3 DNA follows: TGTGCCTGGCAGCTCCGACCTAACCAAGAGACCCAGTACTTC.

The V gene is TRBV13, the J gene TRBJ1-1; no firm D call. The V and J ends lost 1 base and 4 bases respectively, with 10 bases between them. The germline CDR1 and CDR2 sequences are PRHDT and FYEKMQ (reference sequence). The CDR3 sequence is 14 residues long. CDR3 coding DNA: TGTGCCAGCAGCTTAGCCGGGTTCGGCACTGAAGCTTTCTTT. Its translation is CASSLAGFGTEAFF.

The chain combines TRBV6-1 with TRBJ2-7; D unclear. The CDR3 is 14 amino acids. V lost 5 bases, J lost 0 bases, and 11 bases lay in between. Germline CDR1 MNHNS, CDR2 SASEGT. Written as DNA, the CDR3 is TGTGCCAGCAGTCACGGACGGACCTCCTACGAGCAGTACTTC. It yields the protein CASSHGRTSYEQYF.

The sample holds one count of this clone. This chain connects TRBV6-4 to TRBJ1-1, with a weak D call TRBD1 (5 bases). The V gene lost 0 bases and the J gene lost 12 bases, with 8 bases spanning the gap. From germline, CDR1 is MRHNA and CDR2 SNTAGT. The CDR3 runs to 11 residues. The CDR3 region is CASSDSGTPFF. The CDR3 bases are TGTGCCAGCAGTGACTCTGGGACCCCTTTCTTT.

A note on this clone: Other DNA sequences of this sample code for an identical CDR3. The chain couples TRBV28 to TRBJ1-4, with no clear D. The germline gives CDR1 MDHEN, CDR2 SYDVKM. V was trimmed by 2 bases and J by 0 bases, leaving 7 bases between them. CDR3 length: 15 amino acids. As DNA, the CDR3 is TGTGCCAGCAGTTTAACCGGAGCAACTAATGAAAAACTGTTTTTT. This gives the protein CASSLTGATNEKLFF.

This chain links TRBV4-1 with TRBJ2-5; D ambiguous. Trimming removed 0 bases from V and 4 bases from J, with 12 bases in between. The germline gives CDR1 MGHRA, CDR2 YSYEKL. The CDR3 runs to 15 residues. The CDR3 sequence is CASSQDLDRSETQYF. The DNA for the CDR3 is TGCGCCAGCAGCCAAGACTTAGATAGGTCAGAGACCCAGTACTTC.

The gene calls are TRBV10-3 and TRBJ2-1; 13 bases are a match to TRBD2. Per the germline V gene, CDR1 is ENHRY and CDR2 is SYGVKD. The CDR3 is 19 amino acids. J was trimmed by 1 base and V by 2 bases; bases with no gene match: 8. CDR3 sequence (DNA): TGTGCCATCAGTGAGGATTCACGGACTAGCGGGAGTTCCTACAATGAGCAGTTCTTC. The encoded protein is CAISEDSRTSGSSYNEQFF.

The V gene is TRBV5-4, the J gene TRBJ2-7; 10 bases agree with TRBD2. The CDR3 is 15 residues long. Germline V gene data show CDR1 as SGHNT and CDR2 as YYREEE (reference sequence). V dropped 3 bases and J dropped 4; count of bases not matched to a gene: 7. As DNA, the CDR3 is TGTGCCAGCAGCTCCTCCGGGACTAGCGTTTACGAGCAGTACTTC. Residues: CASSSSGTSVYEQYF. The full variable domain, rest sourced from reference TRBV5-4 and TRBJ2-7, is ETGVTQSPTHLIKTRGQQVTLRCSSQSGHNTVSWYQQALGQGPQFIFQYYREEENGRGNFPPRFSGLQFPNYSSELNVNALELDDSALYLCASSSSGTSVYEQYFGPGTRLTVT.

This chain joins TRBV9 and TRBJ2-1; D possibly corresponds to TRBD2 (6 bases). Between the trimmed V and J ends, which lost 4 bases and 0 bases, there was a span of 17 bases. The germline gives CDR1 SGDLS, CDR2 YYNGEE. CDR3 length: 17 residues. CDR3 sequence: CASSLKGLQSSYNEQFF. CDR3 sequence (DNA): TGTGCCAGCAGCCTCAAGGGACTTCAGAGCTCCTACAATGAGCAGTTCTTC.

The V gene is TRBV25-1, the J gene TRBJ2-3; tentative D call: TRBD1 (5 bases). The V gene lost 4 bases and the J gene lost 4 bases, with 12 bases spanning the gap. The CDR3 is made up of 14 amino acids. The V gene's germline CDR1 is MGHDK and CDR2 SYGVNS. The DNA of the CDR3 is TGTGCCAGCAGTGTCCAACAGGCAGCAGATACGCAGTATTTT. The encoded protein is CASSVQQAADTQYF.

This clone was seen just once. The rearrangement uses TRBV27 and TRBJ2-7; D call uncertain. Germline loops: CDR1 MNHEY, CDR2 SMNVEV (reference sequence). The CDR3 runs 13 residues. Trimming pared 6 bases from V and 0 bases from J, leaving 9 bases between. Here the CDR3 reads CASRDHLSYEQYF. As DNA, the CDR3 is TGTGCCAGCAGGGACCACCTCTCCTACGAGCAGTACTTC.

The V and J genes are TRBV4-1 and TRBJ2-7; 7 bases fit TRBD1. V trimming: 5 bases; J trimming: 2 bases; junction bases outside the gene matches: 12. This CDR3 has 16 amino acids. Per germline, CDR1 MGHRA and CDR2 YSYEKL. The CDR3 sequence is CASSSIKGTAPYEQYF. In nucleotides, the CDR3 is TGCGCCAGCAGCAGCATTAAAGGGACAGCACCCTACGAGCAGTACTTC.

This chain links TRBV10-2 with TRBJ2-5; a weak D match, TRBD1 (5 bases). The CDR3 is 12 residues long. CDR1 is WSHSY, CDR2 SAAADI, per germline. V lost 7 bases, J lost 1 base, and 7 bases lay in between. DNA for the CDR3: TGCGCCAGCACCACAGGCCAAGAGACCCAGTACTTC. It encodes CASTTGQETQYF.

The chain joins TRBV28 to TRBJ2-5, with TRBD1 as a possible D gene (5 bases). Germline V lookup: CDR1 MDHEN, CDR2 SYDVKM. The CDR3 consists of 16 residues. Deletions cut 5 bases from V and 2 bases from J, with 18 bases between. The CDR3 protein is CASSLGHGKPQETQYF. The CDR3 DNA reads TGTGCCAGCAGTCTCGGACACGGAAAACCTCAAGAGACCCAGTACTTC.

The V call is TRBV6-1, the J call TRBJ2-3; the D gene could be TRBD1 or TRBD2 (5 bases each). V lost 7 bases, J lost 2 bases, and 10 bases lay in between. This CDR3 spans 13 amino acids. Germline-derived CDR1 and CDR2 are MNHNS and SASEGT. CDR3 protein: CASKGRNTDTQYF. The CDR3, as DNA: TGTGCCAGCAAGGGACGGAACACAGATACGCAGTATTTT.

The table lists this clone with a count of one. The chain links TRBV5-3 to TRBJ2-2; TRBD2 matches at 8 bases. TRBV5-3 is known as an ORF, though its function is uncertain. This CDR3 comprises 17 residues. V lost 0 bases and J lost 6; bases outside the gene matches: 10. The CDR3 here is CARSLAMEREHSGELFF. CDR3 DNA sequence: TGTGCCAGAAGCTTGGCTATGGAGCGGGAGCATTCCGGGGAGCTGTTTTTT.

The chain joins TRBV28 to TRBJ2-1, with a possible D match to TRBD2 (6 bases). This CDR3 is 13 amino acids long. From germline, CDR1 is MDHEN and CDR2 SYDVKM. Trimming cost V 6 bases and J 9 bases, with 15 bases left between them. CDR3 nucleotides: TGTGCCAGCAGATCTAGCGCTCATAGTGAGCAGTTCTTC. Protein: CASRSSAHSEQFF. Full variable domain (outside the CDR3, taken from reference TRBV28 and TRBJ2-1): DVKVTQSSRYLVKRTGEKVFLECVQDMDHENMFWYRQDPGLGLRLIYFSYDVKMKEKGDIPEGYSVSREKKERFSLILESASTNQTSMYLCASRSSAHSEQFFGPGTRLTVL.

V is TRBV5-6 and J is TRBJ2-3; no reliable D call. Trimming took 1 base from V and 0 from J, leaving 6 bases between them. The CDR3 covers 14 residues. CDR1 is SGHDT and CDR2 is YYEEEE in the germline V gene. The CDR3 region has the DNA TGTGCCAGCAGCTTGCACCCGAGCACAGATACGCAGTATTTT. Translating gives CASSLHPSTDTQYF.

The gene calls are TRBV19 and TRBJ2-1; tentative D call: TRBD1 (5 bases). Germline values: CDR1 LNHDA, CDR2 SQIVND (reference sequence). CDR3 length: 14 residues. V lost 3 bases and J lost 5, with 11 bases in between. The CDR3 coding sequence is TGTGCCAGTAGTATTCAGGGTAAGGACAATGAGCAGTTCTTC. Its translation: CASSIQGKDNEQFF.

The J gene is TRBJ2-5, the V gene TRBV10-2, with D possibly being TRBD1 or TRBD2 (5 bases each). The V gene lost 6 bases and the J gene lost 0 bases, with 11 bases spanning the gap. Germline V gene lookup returns CDR1 WSHSY and CDR2 SAAADI. There are 14 residues in the CDR3. The CDR3 DNA is TGCGCCAGCAGCCTCTGGGGGTACCAAGAGACCCAGTACTTC. Amino acid sequence: CASSLWGYQETQYF.

The chain carries TRBV6-6 and TRBJ2-5; TRBD2 agrees at 8 bases. Germline trimming cut 6 bases from V and 3 bases from J; bases unmatched to any gene: 3. Per the germline V gene, CDR1 is MNHNY and CDR2 is SVGAGI (reference sequence). The CDR3 covers 13 residues. DNA for the CDR3: TGTGCCAGCAGGACTAGCGCCGAAGAGACCCAGTACTTC. Its protein product is CASRTSAEETQYF.

The V call is TRBV5-6, the J call TRBJ1-2, with 10 bases fitting TRBD1. The CDR3 has 13 residues. Germline V gives CDR1 SGHDT, CDR2 YYEEEE. V dropped 4 bases and J dropped 6; count of bases not matched to a gene: 3. This chain's CDR3 is CASSGTGVHGYTF. In DNA, the CDR3 is TGTGCCAGCAGCGGGACAGGGGTTCATGGCTACACCTTC.

The J gene is TRBJ1-2, the V gene TRBV4-2; D call uncertain. Trimming took off 0 bases at V and 8 bases at J, with 13 bases between the two ends. The CDR3 runs to 14 residues. CDR1 is LGHNA and CDR2 is YNFKEQ in the germline V gene. The CDR3 DNA follows: TGTGCCAGCAGCCAAGATGGGCGGGCCCGGGGCTACACCTTC. This gives the protein CASSQDGRARGYTF.

This chain connects TRBV28 to TRBJ2-3; 7 bases map to TRBD1. This CDR3 spans 16 amino acids. Germline-derived CDR1 and CDR2 are MDHEN and SYDVKM. Trimming removed 6 bases from V and 5 bases from J; junction bases left unmatched: 14. CDR3 in DNA: TGTGCCAGCAGCGGACTTACCGGGACAGTCTTAGATACGCAGTATTTT. It yields the protein CASSGLTGTVLDTQYF.

This chain links TRBV28 with TRBJ2-3; D gene unclear. Trimming cost V 1 base and J 2 bases, with 7 bases left between them. Per the germline V gene, CDR1 is MDHEN and CDR2 is SYDVKM. This CDR3 is built from 14 residues. CDR3 amino acids: CASSLFLHTDTQYF. The CDR3, as DNA: TGTGCCAGCAGTTTATTTCTACACACAGATACGCAGTATTTT.